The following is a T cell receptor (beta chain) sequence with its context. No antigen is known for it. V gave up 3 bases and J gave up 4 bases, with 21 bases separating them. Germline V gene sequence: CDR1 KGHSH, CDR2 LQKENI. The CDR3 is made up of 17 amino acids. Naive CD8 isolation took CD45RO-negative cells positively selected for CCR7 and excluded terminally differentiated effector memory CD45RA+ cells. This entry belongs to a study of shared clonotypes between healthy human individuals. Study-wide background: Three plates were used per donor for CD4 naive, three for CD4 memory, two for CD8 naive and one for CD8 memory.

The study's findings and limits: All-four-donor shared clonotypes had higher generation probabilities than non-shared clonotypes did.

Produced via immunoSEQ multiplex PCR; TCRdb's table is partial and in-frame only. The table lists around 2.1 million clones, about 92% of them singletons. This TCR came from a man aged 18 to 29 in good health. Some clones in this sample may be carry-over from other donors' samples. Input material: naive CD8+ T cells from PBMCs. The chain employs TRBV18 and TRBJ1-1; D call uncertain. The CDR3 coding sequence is TGTGCCAGCTCACCGCCCTTCTTGGAGGGTGGAGGCACTGAAGCTTTCTTT. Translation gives CASSPPFLEGGGTEAFF. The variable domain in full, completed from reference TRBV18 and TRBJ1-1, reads NAGVMQNPRHLVRRRGQEARLRCSPMKGHSHVYWYRQLPEEGLKFMVYLQKENIIDESGMPKERFSAEFPKEGPSILRIQQVVRGDSAAYFCASSPPFLEGGGTEAFFGQGTRLTVV.